This T cell receptor beta chain is drawn from a study of cytomegalovirus exposure and HLA in healthy donors. CDR3 length: 14 residues. Per the germline V gene, CDR1 is SGHNT and CDR2 is YENEEA. V lost 6 bases to trimming and J lost 6 bases; unmatched junction nucleotides: 7. The sample holds a few counts of this clone. Its antigen is unidentified. 13 Jbeta primers and 60 Vbeta primers were used for the PCR. Repertoires were generated with immunoSEQ multiplex PCR, while TCRdb's copy carries only in-frame clones and drops some. The sample shows about 100,000 clones, approximately 87% of them seen only once. General observations from the study: Later analysis suggested links between common viral pathogens and several top significant clusters. Immune exposure was documented only through CMV serostatus.

The gene calls are TRBV11-3 and TRBJ2-1; 8 nucleotides line up with TRBD2. The sequenced sample consisted of PBMCs. The receptor's source is a man aged 35 to 55 in good health and CMV-seronegative. The CDR3: CASSSRGGRNEQFF. CDR3 sequence (DNA): TGTGCCAGCAGTTCCCGGGGGGGCCGCAATGAGCAGTTCTTC.